This TCR beta chain was recorded in a study of blood T cell repertoires in COVID-19. Study-level information: From T cells, B-cell-depleted T cells, or PBMCs came the material, which was cDNA or gDNA.

Assay: immunoSEQ multiplex PCR; the TCRdb copy retains only in-frame clones and omits some. The table includes more than 300,000 clones, roughly 86% detected once. It was during active infection that Seattle patients were enrolled and then longitudinally followed. The source is a woman in her twenties or thirties with COVID-19, enrolled during active disease. Sequenced material: peripheral blood.

The CDR3 DNA reads TGTGCCAGCAGAGATCCGGGGGGTACGCAGTATTTT. This sequence encodes CASRDPGGTQYF. The chain has TRBV6-6 and TRBJ2-3; 7 bases match TRBD2. This CDR3 comprises 12 residues. The V gene end was trimmed by 6 bases and the J gene end by 8 bases; junction bases not matched to a gene: 5. Germline values: CDR1 MNHNY, CDR2 SVGAGI (reference sequence).